This TCR beta chain was captured by sequencing in a study of T cell responses to AZD1222 COVID-19 vaccine. Study details: Second doses that came at about 4 or about 12 weeks were put together. General study results and limits: Repertoires were collected only later (after the peak T cell response had occurred). A mostly white British donor set with more females was recruited, and clonal diversity was possibly underestimated.

A note on this clone: Antigen unknown.

Libraries were prepared by immunoSEQ multiplex PCR; TCRdb keeps only in-frame clonotypes and omits some of them. The data hold around 80,000 clones, with 70% to 90% observed a single time. CDR1 is MDHEN, CDR2 SYDVKM, per germline. The length of the CDR3 is 15 residues. The trim removed 4 bases at V and 5 bases at J, leaving 9 bases unmatched. The sample was peripheral blood, taken on day 0 of AZD1222 vaccination. This sequence was found in an adult in good health. V is TRBV28 and J is TRBJ1-2; 8 bases agree with TRBD1. CDR3 bases: TGTGCCAGCAGTTCAGGACAGGGAAAGGGGTATGGCTACACCTTC. As protein: CASSSGQGKGYGYTF.